The entry below gives a single TCR beta chain sequence along with its context. This clonotype was recorded at least ten times. Its target antigen remains unknown. No base quality values were provided; no much bigger clone lies one nucleotide off. CDR3 length: 16 amino acids, cysteine to phenylalanine. The only DNA kept is the CDR3, 48 bases in frame from the first base. Based on the germline V gene, the CDR1 and CDR2 sequences are MNHEY and SVGAGI. Clipping removes 2 bases from V and 4 bases from J, with 7 as the unmatched junction base count. Sequencing was performed on an Illumina NovaSeq 6000. Synthesis of TCR cDNA relied on 5'RACE template switching, a step that introduced a universal primer site along with unique molecular identifiers. Priming of cDNA synthesis was performed from both the TCR alpha and TCR beta constant segments. Library amplification involved two PCR steps, and the second step added sample barcodes and sequencing adapters. Libraries were sequenced on Illumina HiSeq 2500 (2x100 bp) or NovaSeq (2x150 bp). The study's processing was this. MIGEC was used to demultiplex reads and collapse the reads into UMI consensus sequences, and MiXCR was used for V(D)J alignment. Using edgeR on replicate PBMC samples, clonotypes were called vaccine-responding if FDR was below 0.01 and the log2 fold change was above 5 up to day 15. Each bulk clonotype received a CD4 or CD8 identity based on whether the sequenced CD4 or CD8 repertoire contained that clonotype at higher abundance. In-frame beta chains were kept once TCRdb had trimmed the public reads at Q25 with fastp and called clones with MiXCR. Every entry covers one CDR3 protein and lists the most common genes and DNA from its rows. The V and J calls were not made by the authors but by TCRdb's processing. The sample yields fewer than 350,000 distinct CDR3 sequences; roughly 4.3% were counted once. Clones ranked in the top ten supply roughly 19% of the sample.

This specimen comes from a study of T cells after yellow fever vaccination (dated by TCRdb to between 2018 and 2021). For the study in its entirety: Libraries from fractions with low cell numbers were prepared with the SMART-Seq v4 Ultra Low Input RNA kit. To track T-cell clones before and after primary and booster YFV17D yellow fever vaccination, bulk TCR alpha and beta repertoires were sequenced longitudinally. Blood was collected at multiple timepoints before and after primary and secondary immunization, and bulk PBMC replicates and cell subsets were isolated. Two healthy male donors, one aged 18 to 30 and one aged 30 to 40 years, made up the cohort.

Findings and caveats that apply to the study as a whole: Because abundant contaminating clonotypes from the bulk population could be contained in FACS-sorted repertoires, computational filtering was required. A small fraction of clonotypes showed up in both the CD4 and CD8 compartments, probably as a result of convergent recombination. Because the study included only a couple of donors, the extent to which the findings can be generalized is limited. Most clones expanded after primary vaccination (about 95% of CD4 and 88% of CD8) were re-detected after the booster, suggesting that broad memory maintenance occurred. Compared with the primary T-cell response, the secondary T-cell response was weaker but faster, peaking on day 5 rather than day 15.

The intended sense of this specimen's treatment or condition label: live attenuated yellow fever vaccine strain. At each blood-draw timepoint, two biological replicates of bulk PBMCs were collected. A standard Ficoll-Paque protocol was used to isolate PBMCs from peripheral blood. TriZol was used to extract RNA from bulk PBMCs, CD4 and CD8 fractions, and dextramer-positive and dextramer-negative fractions. This clonotype was obtained from a man younger than 35 who received the YFV17D yellow fever vaccine. The chain is encoded by TRBV6-5 joined to TRBJ2-1; 8 central nucleotides agree with TRBD2. The specimen comprised PBMCs, sampled 15 days after the yellow fever booster vaccination. In nucleotide form, the sequence is TGTGCCAGCAGTTACAGCCGGGGGGGCTCATACAATGAGCAGTTCTTC. This sequence encodes CASSYSRGGSYNEQFF.